The sequence of this T cell receptor beta chain was determined in a study of metastatic and nonmetastatic thyroid tumors. All patients were untreated before thyroid surgery. MiXCR reprocessed the PCR reads for TCRdb. The table has some 5,000 clones, 28% seen once. This clone has a handful of counts. Germline CDR1 MNHNS, CDR2 SASEGT. The V gene lost 4 bases and the J gene lost 0 bases, with 7 bases spanning the gap. The CDR3 totals 14 residues. This clonotype was sampled from a female donor with papillary thyroid cancer or a benign thyroid nodule (not recorded which). Some clones in this sample may be carry-over from other donors' samples. Sequenced: adjacent normal tissue. The V call is TRBV6-1, the J call TRBJ1-5; D gene unclear. CDR3 in amino acids: CASSAQHSNQPQHF. In DNA, the CDR3 is TGTGCCAGCAGTGCCCAACATAGCAATCAGCCCCAGCATTTT.